This T cell receptor (beta chain) was sequenced during a study of shared clonotypes between healthy human individuals. This table comes from immunoSEQ multiplex PCR, and its TCRdb copy is limited to in-frame clones, with some not included. The table shows some 1 million clones, with about 75% occurring only once. The sequencing input was memory CD4+ T cells sorted from blood. Subset meaning: CD45RA-negative fraction. The sequence derives from a man younger than 30 in good health.

CDR3 protein: CASSPASTVGAPYF. The CDR3 DNA is TGCGCCAGCAGCCCTGCCTCCACCGTGGGGGCGCCGTACTTC. This chain connects TRBV5-1 to TRBJ2-7; D is perhaps TRBD1 (6 bases). The CDR3 has 14 amino acids. V shed 4 bases and J shed 12 bases, with 23 bases lying between them. The germline CDR1 and CDR2 sequences are SGHRS and YFSETQ. Using reference TRBV5-1 and TRBJ2-7 for the parts outside the CDR3, the full variable domain is KAGVTQTPRYLIKTRGQQVTLSCSPISGHRSVSWYQQTPGQGLQFLFEYFSETQRNKGNFPGRFSGRQFSNSRSEMNVSTLELGDSALYLCASSPASTVGAPYFGPGTRLTVT.